This TCR beta chain was observed in a study of blood T cell repertoires in COVID-19. Study context: Material from acute and convalescent COVID-19 was sourced from the United States, Italy and Spain. PBMCs, B-cell-depleted T cells, or T cells provided the cDNA or gDNA that made up the material.

Per the germline V gene, CDR1 is ENHRY and CDR2 is SYGVKD. The CDR3 contains 19 residues. V gave up 7 bases and J gave up 4 bases, with 31 bases separating them. Study processing details: Reference gene primer amplification in the assay estimated nucleated cell counts. Here immunoSEQ multiplex PCR was the method, and the copy in TCRdb shows in-frame clones only, minus some. The V and J calls and the clone size are those of that table, but D and trimming were determined from the DNA. The sample gives 150,000 to 200,000 clones, 87% of which show up once; 3.7% is in the top ten. The chain employs TRBV10-3 and TRBJ1-1, with a possible D match to TRBD1 (5 bases). The specimen sequenced was peripheral blood. This receptor was obtained from a man younger than 30 with active or convalescent COVID-19. This CDR3 reads CAIKAPVGTAEGGRTEAFF. CDR3 nucleotide sequence: TGTGCCATCAAAGCACCGGTAGGGACCGCTGAGGGAGGCCGCACTGAAGCTTTCTTT.